This T cell receptor (beta chain) was sequenced in a study of regulatory T cells in long-lasting Graves disease. Overall study results and limits: Persistent Graves' disease cases displayed lower TCR diversity than newly diagnosed ones.

Between the trimmed V and J ends, which lost 2 bases and 3 bases, there was a span of 8 bases. Germline-derived CDR1 and CDR2 are SGHKS and YYEKEE (reference sequence). The CDR3 extends over 13 amino acids. The time point: newly diagnosed GD, antithyroid drugs for less than 3 months. From RNA extracted from PBMCs, the TCR library was made. Construction of TCR beta libraries relied on iRepertoire HTBI primers and on Arm-PCR targeting CDR3 regions. TCRdb fed the multiplex PCR reads into MiXCR, producing one record per CDR3 protein. The data show about 360,000 distinct CDR3 sequences, under 20% seen once. Note on this clonotype: Antigen specificity is unknown.

These records were also assigned to another study, of T cells in Graves' hyperthyroidism and ophthalmopathy.

The source material was peripheral blood mononuclear cells (PBMCs), sampled at new diagnosis, from a patient treated with antithyroid drugs. The chain joins TRBV5-5 to TRBJ1-1; no clear D. The source of this sequence is a woman under 30 with Graves disease. CDR3 in DNA: TGTGCCAGCAGCTTCTCTGTGGACACTGAAGCTTTCTTT. Its translation is CASSFSVDTEAFF.